The clone carrying this TCR beta chain has a count of ten or more. The antigen is undetermined. TCRdb redid the calling of the 5' RACE reads with MiXCR, one entry per CDR3 protein. The sample lists about 210,000 distinct CDR3 sequences, more than 6.5% occurring once. The data were taken from a study of T cells after yellow fever vaccination. As for the study in general: SMART-Seq v4 Ultra Low Input prepared libraries from low-cell fractions.

Germline loops: CDR1 SGHTA, CDR2 FQGNSA. The CDR3 has 15 amino acids. Trimming took off 0 bases at V and 2 bases at J, with 9 bases between the two ends. Study-level points and caveats: Post-booster reappearance was seen for most primary-vaccination clones (around 96% CD4, roughly 88% CD8).

The rearrangement links TRBV7-2 to TRBJ2-3; D not resolved. The sample here was CD4+ T cells sorted from PBMCs, taken on the day of the yellow fever booster vaccination. This sequence was found in a man aged 30 to 45 who received the YFV17D yellow fever vaccine. CDR3 sequence (DNA): TGTGCCAGCAGCTTAGCAAAGTTGAACACAGATACGCAGTATTTT. Its translation: CASSLAKLNTDTQYF.